The clone carrying this T cell receptor (beta chain) was counted once. The target antigen is unknown. These data are taken from a study of T cell responses to AZD1222 COVID-19 vaccine. Whole-study results and caveats: Only five or six people who got AZD1222 tested seropositive at baseline.

Repertoires were generated with immunoSEQ multiplex PCR, while TCRdb's copy carries only in-frame clones and drops some. The sample lists about 130,000 clones, roughly 93% seen once, with 1% to 1.4% in the top ten. This sequence originates from an adult who received the AZD1222 COVID-19 vaccine. The specimen comprised peripheral blood, sampled 28 days after the second AZD1222 dose.

CDR3 in amino acids: CASSLELAGFYEQYF. CDR3 sequence (DNA): TGTGCCAGCAGCTTAGAACTAGCGGGATTCTACGAGCAGTACTTC. The chain carries TRBV7-9 and TRBJ2-7, with 10 bases fitting TRBD2. The length of the CDR3 is 15 residues. The V and J ends lost 1 base and 3 bases, in that order; junction bases with no gene match: 3. Germline assignment: CDR1 SEHNR and CDR2 FQNEAQ (reference sequence). Filled out from reference TRBV7-9 and TRBJ2-7, the complete variable domain reads DTGVSQNPRHKITKRGQNVTFRCDPISEHNRLYWYRQTLGQGPEFLTYFQNEAQLEKSRLLSDRFSAERPKGSFSTLEIQRTEQGDSAMYLCASSLELAGFYEQYFGPGTRLTVT.